This T cell receptor (beta chain) was recorded in a study of control samples from healthy donors and cancer patients. Here immunoSEQ multiplex PCR was the method, and the copy in TCRdb shows in-frame clones only, minus some. The repertoire consists of about 130,000 clones, with about 91% occurring once and the leading ten covering around 7.9%. The CDR3 sequence is 13 residues long. Per the germline V gene, CDR1 is ENHRY and CDR2 is SYGVKD. Trimming removed 7 bases at V and 5 bases at J, with 14 bases between. The clonotype originates from a man aged 18 to 29 in good health. This rearrangement joins TRBV10-3 to TRBJ1-1, with D unresolved. Sequencing was performed on blood. As DNA, the CDR3 is TGTGCCATCAAAGGTGCGTTGGGAACTGAAGCTTTCTTT. Residues: CAIKGALGTEAFF.